This T cell receptor beta chain stems from a study of cytomegalovirus exposure and HLA in healthy donors. At the level of the study: In a previous analysis, some 110 million unique TCR beta sequences were found from 150 million to 200 million T cells.

Germline CDR1 SGHVS, CDR2 FQNEAQ. The CDR3 contains 16 residues. V shed 5 bases and J 8 bases; nucleotides not matched to a gene: 17. The PCR ran on 60 Vbeta and 13 Jbeta primers. Assay: immunoSEQ multiplex PCR; the TCRdb copy retains only in-frame clones and omits some. The repertoire table contains about 48,000 clones. The chain is built from TRBV7-8 and TRBJ1-2; 7 bases fit TRBD1. This clonotype was obtained from a male donor in good health and CMV-seropositive. The sample was PBMCs. The CDR3 loop reads CASSPRGSDGRAGYTF. In DNA form, the CDR3 reads TGTGCCAGCAGCCCCAGGGGGTCCGACGGCCGGGCCGGCTACACCTTC.